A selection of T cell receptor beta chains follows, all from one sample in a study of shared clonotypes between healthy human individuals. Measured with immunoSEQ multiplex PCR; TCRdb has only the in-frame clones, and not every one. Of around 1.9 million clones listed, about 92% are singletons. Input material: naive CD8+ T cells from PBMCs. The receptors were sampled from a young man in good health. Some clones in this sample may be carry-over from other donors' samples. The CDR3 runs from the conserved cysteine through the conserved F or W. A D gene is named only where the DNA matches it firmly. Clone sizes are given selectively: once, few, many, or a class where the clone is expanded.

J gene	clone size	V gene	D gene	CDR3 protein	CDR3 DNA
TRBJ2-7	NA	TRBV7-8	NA	CASRPVGRGQTYEQYF	TGTGCCAGCAGACCCGTCGGGAGAGGGCAAACTTACGAGCAGTACTTC
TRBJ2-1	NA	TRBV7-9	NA	CASSLGPMKTNEQFF	TGTGCCAGCAGCTTAGGTCCGATGAAAACGAATGAGCAGTTCTTC
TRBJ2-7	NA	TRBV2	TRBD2	CASSYSGGSSYEQYF	TGTGCCAGCAGCTATAGCGGGGGAAGCTCCTACGAGCAGTACTTC
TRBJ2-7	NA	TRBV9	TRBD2	CASSVGGERGYEQYF	TGTGCCAGCAGCGTAGGAGGGGAGCGGGGCTACGAGCAGTACTTC
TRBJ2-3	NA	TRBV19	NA	CASSSRAEDTQYF	TGTGCCAGTAGTTCGCGGGCGGAAGATACGCAGTATTTT
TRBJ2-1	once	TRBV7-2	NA	CASSFPLEGESYNEQFF	TGTGCCAGCAGTTTCCCTCTCGAGGGAGAATCCTACAATGAGCAGTTCTTC
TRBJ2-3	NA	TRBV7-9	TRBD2	CASSSLGGREDTQYF	TGTGCCAGCAGCTCCCTGGGGGGGAGGGAAGATACGCAGTATTTT
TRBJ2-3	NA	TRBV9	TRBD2	CASSAWGAGGGTDTQYF	TGTGCCAGCAGCGCCTGGGGCGCGGGAGGCGGCACAGATACGCAGTATTTT
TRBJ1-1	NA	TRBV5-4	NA	CASSPGAYTEAFF	TGTGCCAGCAGCCCGGGTGCCTACACTGAAGCTTTCTTT
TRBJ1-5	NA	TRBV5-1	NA	CASKYGEGGQPQHF	TGCGCCAGCAAGTATGGGGAGGGAGGCCAGCCCCAGCATTTT
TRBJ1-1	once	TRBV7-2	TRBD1	CASSFDRGGTEAFF	TGTGCCAGCAGCTTTGACAGGGGGGGTACTGAAGCTTTCTTT